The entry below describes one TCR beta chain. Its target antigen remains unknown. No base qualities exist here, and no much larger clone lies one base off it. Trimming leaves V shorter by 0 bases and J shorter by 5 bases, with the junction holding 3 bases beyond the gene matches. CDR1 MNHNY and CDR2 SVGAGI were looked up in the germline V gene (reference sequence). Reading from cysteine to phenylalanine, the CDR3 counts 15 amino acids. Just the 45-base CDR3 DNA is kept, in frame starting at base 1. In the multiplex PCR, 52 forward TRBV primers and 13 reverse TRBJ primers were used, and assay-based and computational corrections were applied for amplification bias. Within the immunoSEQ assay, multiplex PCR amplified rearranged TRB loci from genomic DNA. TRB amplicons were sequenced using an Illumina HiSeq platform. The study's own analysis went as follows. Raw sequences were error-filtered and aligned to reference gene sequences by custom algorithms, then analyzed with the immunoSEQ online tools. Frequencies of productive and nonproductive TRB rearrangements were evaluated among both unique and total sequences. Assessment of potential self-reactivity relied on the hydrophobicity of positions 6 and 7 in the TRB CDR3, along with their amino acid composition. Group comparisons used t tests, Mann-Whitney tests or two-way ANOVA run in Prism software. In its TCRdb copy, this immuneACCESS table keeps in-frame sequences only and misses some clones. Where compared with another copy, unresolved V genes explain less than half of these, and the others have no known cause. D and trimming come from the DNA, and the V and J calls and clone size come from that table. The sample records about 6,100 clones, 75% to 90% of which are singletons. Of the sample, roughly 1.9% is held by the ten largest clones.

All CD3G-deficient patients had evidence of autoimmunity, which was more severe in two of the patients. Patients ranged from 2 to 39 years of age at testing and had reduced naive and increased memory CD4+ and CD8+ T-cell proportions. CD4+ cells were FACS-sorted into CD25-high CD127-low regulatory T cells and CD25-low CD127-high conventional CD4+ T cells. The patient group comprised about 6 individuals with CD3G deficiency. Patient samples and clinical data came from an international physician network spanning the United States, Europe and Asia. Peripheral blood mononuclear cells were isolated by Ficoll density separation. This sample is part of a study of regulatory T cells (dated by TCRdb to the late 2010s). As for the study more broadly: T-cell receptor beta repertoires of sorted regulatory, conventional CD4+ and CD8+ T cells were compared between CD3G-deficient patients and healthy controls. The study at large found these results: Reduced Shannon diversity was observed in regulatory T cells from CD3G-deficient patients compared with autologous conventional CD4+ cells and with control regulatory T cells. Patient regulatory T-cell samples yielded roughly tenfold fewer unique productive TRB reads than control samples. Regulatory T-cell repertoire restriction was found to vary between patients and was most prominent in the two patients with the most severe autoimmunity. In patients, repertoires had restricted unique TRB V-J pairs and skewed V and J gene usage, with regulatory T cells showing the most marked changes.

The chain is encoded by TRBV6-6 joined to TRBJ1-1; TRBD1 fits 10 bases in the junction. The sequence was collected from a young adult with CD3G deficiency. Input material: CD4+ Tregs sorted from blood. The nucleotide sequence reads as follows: TGTGCCAGCAGTTACTCGGGACAGGGGCGGACTGAAGCTTTCTTT. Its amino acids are CASSYSGQGRTEAFF.